The rows below give T cell receptor beta chains drawn from one sample of a study of cytomegalovirus exposure and HLA in healthy donors. The assay was immunoSEQ multiplex PCR, and TCRdb's table has in-frame clones only and misses some. Recorded for this sample: about 46,000 clones. The sequenced sample was PBMCs. The receptors originated from a woman aged 40 to 50 in good health and CMV-seronegative. CDR3s leave out the opening cysteine and the closing phenylalanine or tryptophan. The D gene is left open where the match is weak.

d_gene,j_gene,v_gene,CDR3aa
TRBD1,TRBJ1-4,TRBV9,ASSLRGTASNEKLF
NA,TRBJ1-1,TRBV10-3,AINGGRNTEAF
NA,TRBJ1-1,TRBV5-1,ASREQGNTEAF
NA,TRBJ1-1,TRBV19,ASSIRWLGGTEAF
TRBD2,TRBJ2-1,TRBV18,ASSPGLAGDNEQF
TRBD2,TRBJ2-2,TRBV10-3,AISESRLAGRSNTGELF
NA,TRBJ2-2,TRBV4-3,ASSQDPRQYTGELF
NA,TRBJ2-5,TRBV29-1,SVDGGTGTQY
NA,TRBJ1-1,TRBV7-9,ASSLVVPRTEAF
NA,TRBJ2-3,TRBV5-4,ASSLPGVGTDTQY
NA,NA,TRBV30,ASGDRGANEQY
NA,TRBJ2-1,TRBV27,ASSSYHGGAHNEQF
NA,TRBJ2-3,TRBV28,ASSFVAGTDTQY
TRBD2,TRBJ2-2,TRBV9,ASSEPSGVAGVELF
NA,TRBJ2-1,TRBV9,ASSVIARSYNEQF
NA,TRBJ1-1,TRBV18,ASSPNSLQYTEAF
NA,TRBJ2-7,TRBV5-1,ASSLAPGAASEQY
TRBD2,TRBJ2-5,TRBV6-5,ASSPGLADWEQY
NA,TRBJ1-2,TRBV9,ASSPAAVTRGYT
TRBD2,TRBJ2-7,TRBV9,ASSVEGSGSDEQY
NA,TRBJ2-1,TRBV6-5,ASSRGIDNEQF
TRBD1,TRBJ1-2,TRBV11-2,ASSVMGGQGGYGYT
TRBD1,TRBJ1-1,TRBV11-1,ASSPNRGEAF
TRBD2,TRBJ2-5,TRBV5-1,ASSLAGTTLRETQY
NA,TRBJ1-2,TRBV28,ASSFASRYGYT
NA,TRBJ1-1,TRBV5-5,ASSLVTGTNTEAF
NA,TRBJ2-1,TRBV20-1,SARDLTQF
TRBD2,TRBJ2-5,TRBV25-1,ASSAPSGTQETQY
TRBD2,TRBJ2-5,TRBV4-1,ASSQEGLAGEGETQY
NA,TRBJ2-3,TRBV13,ASSPGGPPGDTQY
NA,TRBJ1-2,TRBV14,ASSLGGAAQPNYGYT
NA,TRBJ2-1,TRBV27,ASSLSVGEQF
NA,TRBJ2-7,TRBV27,ASRDLHGGLYEQY
TRBD1,TRBJ1-1,TRBV28,ASSPRDRARTEAF
NA,TRBJ2-5,TRBV18,ASSPGGRETQY
NA,TRBJ1-2,TRBV10-3,AISAAPRTDSYGYT
TRBD1,TRBJ2-7,TRBV7-2,ASSLAGTDLYEQY
NA,TRBJ2-3,TRBV9,ASSPRSGSTDTQY
NA,TRBJ1-1,TRBV5-1,ASSLQGLGTEAF
TRBD2,TRBJ2-1,TRBV7-9,ASSPNSGTDNEQF
NA,TRBJ1-1,TRBV7-8,ASSLEGGTEAF
NA,TRBJ1-2,TRBV7-3,ASSFSPGINYGYT
NA,TRBJ1-4,TRBV15,ATSRDRHGNEKLF
NA,TRBJ2-7,TRBV30,AWSVLGGAPYEQY
TRBD2,TRBJ2-7,TRBV7-9,ASSLEAGGFGRKY